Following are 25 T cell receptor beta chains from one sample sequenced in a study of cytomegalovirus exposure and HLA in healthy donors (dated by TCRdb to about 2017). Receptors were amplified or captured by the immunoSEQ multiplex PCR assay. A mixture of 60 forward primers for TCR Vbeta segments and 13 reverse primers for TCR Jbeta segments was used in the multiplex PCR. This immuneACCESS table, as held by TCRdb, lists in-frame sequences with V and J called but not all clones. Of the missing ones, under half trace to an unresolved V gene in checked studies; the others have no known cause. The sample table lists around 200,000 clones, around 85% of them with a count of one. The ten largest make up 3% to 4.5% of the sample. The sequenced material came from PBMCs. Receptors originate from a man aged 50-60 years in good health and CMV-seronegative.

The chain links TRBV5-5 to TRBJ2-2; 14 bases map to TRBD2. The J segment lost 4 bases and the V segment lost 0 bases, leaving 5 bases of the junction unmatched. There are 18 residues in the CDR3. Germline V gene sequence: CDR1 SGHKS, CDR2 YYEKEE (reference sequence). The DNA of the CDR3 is TGTGCCAGCAGCTTGGGACTAGCGGGGGGGCCGCTCACCGGGGAGCTGTTTTTT. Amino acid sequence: CASSLGLAGGPLTGELFF.

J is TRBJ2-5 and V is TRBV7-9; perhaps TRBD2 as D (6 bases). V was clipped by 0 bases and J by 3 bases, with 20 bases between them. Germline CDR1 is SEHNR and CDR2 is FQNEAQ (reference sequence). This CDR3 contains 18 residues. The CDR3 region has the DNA TGTGCCAGCAGCTTAGCGAAGGGCGGGGTCCACCTAAAAGAGACCCAGTACTTC. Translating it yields CASSLAKGGVHLKETQYF. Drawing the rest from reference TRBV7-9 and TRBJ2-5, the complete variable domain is DTGVSQNPRHKITKRGQNVTFRCDPISEHNRLYWYRQTLGQGPEFLTYFQNEAQLEKSRLLSDRFSAERPKGSFSTLEIQRTEQGDSAMYLCASSLAKGGVHLKETQYFGPGTRLLVL.

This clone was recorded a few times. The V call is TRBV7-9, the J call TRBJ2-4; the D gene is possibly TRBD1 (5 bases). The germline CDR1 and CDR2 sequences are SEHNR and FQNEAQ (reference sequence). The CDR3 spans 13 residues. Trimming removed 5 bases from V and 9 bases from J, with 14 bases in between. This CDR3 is CASSKKGQVIQYF. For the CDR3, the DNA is TGTGCCAGCAGCAAGAAGGGGCAAGTCATTCAGTACTTC.

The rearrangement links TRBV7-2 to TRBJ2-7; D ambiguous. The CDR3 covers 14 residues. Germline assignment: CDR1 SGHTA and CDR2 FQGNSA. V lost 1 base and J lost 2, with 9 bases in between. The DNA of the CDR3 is TGTGCCAGCAGCTTAGTGTCACCAGCCTACGAGCAGTACTTC. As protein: CASSLVSPAYEQYF.

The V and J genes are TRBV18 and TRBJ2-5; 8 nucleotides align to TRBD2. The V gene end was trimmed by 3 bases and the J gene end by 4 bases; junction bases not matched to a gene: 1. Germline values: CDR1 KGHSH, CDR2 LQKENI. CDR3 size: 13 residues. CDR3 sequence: CASSPTSGETQYF. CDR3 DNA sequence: TGTGCCAGCTCACCCACTAGCGGAGAGACCCAGTACTTC.

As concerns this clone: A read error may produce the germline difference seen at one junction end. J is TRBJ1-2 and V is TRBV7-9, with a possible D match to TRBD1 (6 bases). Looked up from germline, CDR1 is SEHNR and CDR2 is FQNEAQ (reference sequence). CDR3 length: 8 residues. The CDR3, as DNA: TGTGCCAGCATCTACAGGGACTTC. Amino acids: CASIYRDF.

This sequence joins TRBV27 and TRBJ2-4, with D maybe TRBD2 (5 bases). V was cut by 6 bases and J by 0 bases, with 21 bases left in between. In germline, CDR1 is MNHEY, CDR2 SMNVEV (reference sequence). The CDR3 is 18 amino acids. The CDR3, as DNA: TGTGCCAGCAGCCAGGCCCCCGGTAGGGAGCTAGCCAAAAACATTCAGTACTTC. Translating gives CASSQAPGRELAKNIQYF.

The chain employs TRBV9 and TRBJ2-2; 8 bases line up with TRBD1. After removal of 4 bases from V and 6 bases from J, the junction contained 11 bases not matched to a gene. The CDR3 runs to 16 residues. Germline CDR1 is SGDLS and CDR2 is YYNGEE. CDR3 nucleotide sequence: TGTGCCAGCAGCCCCAGAAGGGACAGGCTGGCCGGGGAGCTGTTTTTT. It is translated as CASSPRRDRLAGELFF.

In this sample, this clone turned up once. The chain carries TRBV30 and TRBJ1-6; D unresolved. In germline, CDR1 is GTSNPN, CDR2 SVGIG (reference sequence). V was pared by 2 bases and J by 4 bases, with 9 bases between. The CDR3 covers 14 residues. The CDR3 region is CAWSLQLYNSPLHF. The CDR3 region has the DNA TGTGCCTGGAGTCTACAGCTGTATAATTCACCCCTCCACTTT.

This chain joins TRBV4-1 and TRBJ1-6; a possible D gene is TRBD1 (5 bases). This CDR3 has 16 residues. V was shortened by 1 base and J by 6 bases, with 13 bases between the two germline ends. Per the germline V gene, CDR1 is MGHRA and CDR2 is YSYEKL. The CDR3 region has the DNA TGCGCCAGCAGCCAAGCCCCCACCAGGGCTAATTCACCCCTCCACTTT. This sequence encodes CASSQAPTRANSPLHF.

The CDR3, as DNA: TGTGCCAGCGGGCCCGGACAGGGCAACTCCTACGAGCAGTACTTC. Translating gives CASGPGQGNSYEQYF. The rearrangement links TRBV6-5 to TRBJ2-7; 8 bases fit TRBD1. Germline CDR1 is MNHEY and CDR2 is SVGAGI. V shed 8 bases and J 0 bases; nucleotides not matched to a gene: 9. This CDR3 comprises 15 residues.

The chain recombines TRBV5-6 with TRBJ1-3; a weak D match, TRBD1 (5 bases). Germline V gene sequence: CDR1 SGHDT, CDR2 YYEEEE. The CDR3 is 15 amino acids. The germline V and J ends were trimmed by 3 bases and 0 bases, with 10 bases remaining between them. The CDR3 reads CASSSTGRSGNTIYF. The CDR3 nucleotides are TGTGCCAGCAGCTCCACAGGACGCTCTGGAAACACCATATATTTT.

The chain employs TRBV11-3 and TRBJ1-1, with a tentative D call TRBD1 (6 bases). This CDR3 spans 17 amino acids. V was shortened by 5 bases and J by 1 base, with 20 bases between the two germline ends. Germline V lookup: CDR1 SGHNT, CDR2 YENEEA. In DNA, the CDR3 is TGTGCCAGCAGCCCGCCCCTGGGGCAGGGGCCGAACACTGAAGCTTTCTTT. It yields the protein CASSPPLGQGPNTEAFF.

The CDR3 protein is CASSWGLSNQPQHF. DNA of the CDR3: TGTGCCAGCAGTTGGGGGCTCAGCAATCAGCCCCAGCATTTT. The V call is TRBV2, the J call TRBJ1-5; D is possibly TRBD1 (6 bases). CDR1 is SNHLY and CDR2 is FYNNEI in the germline V gene. V shed 5 bases and J shed 1 base, with 9 bases lying between them. The CDR3 has 14 residues.

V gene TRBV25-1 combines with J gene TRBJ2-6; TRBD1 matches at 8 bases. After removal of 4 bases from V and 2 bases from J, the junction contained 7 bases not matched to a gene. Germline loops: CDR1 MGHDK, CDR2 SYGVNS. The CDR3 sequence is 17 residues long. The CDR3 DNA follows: TGTGCCAGCAGTGGCCGGGACAGGTCGGCTGGGGCCAACGTCCTGACTTTC. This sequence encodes CASSGRDRSAGANVLTF.

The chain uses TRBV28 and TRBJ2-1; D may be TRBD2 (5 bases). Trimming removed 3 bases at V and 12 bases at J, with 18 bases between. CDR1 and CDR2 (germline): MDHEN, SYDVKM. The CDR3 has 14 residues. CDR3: CASSFSGFSRVQFF. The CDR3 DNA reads TGTGCCAGCAGTTTTTCGGGCTTTTCGAGGGTGCAGTTCTTC.

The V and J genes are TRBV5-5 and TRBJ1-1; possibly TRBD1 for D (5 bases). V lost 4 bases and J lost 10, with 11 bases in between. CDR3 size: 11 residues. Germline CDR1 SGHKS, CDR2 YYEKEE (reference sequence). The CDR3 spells CASSLRDGAFF. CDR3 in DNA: TGTGCCAGCAGCCTCAGGGATGGAGCTTTCTTT.

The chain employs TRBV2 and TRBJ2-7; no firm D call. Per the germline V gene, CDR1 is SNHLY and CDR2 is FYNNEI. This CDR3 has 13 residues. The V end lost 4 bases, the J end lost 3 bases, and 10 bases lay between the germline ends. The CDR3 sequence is CASSARQFYEQYF. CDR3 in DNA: TGTGCCAGCAGTGCGAGACAATTCTACGAGCAGTACTTC.

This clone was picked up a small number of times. This CDR3 is CASSQEYGNQPQHF. The DNA of the CDR3 is TGTGCCAGCAGCCAAGAATACGGGAATCAGCCCCAGCATTTT. This sequence joins TRBV6-5 and TRBJ1-5; D gene ambiguous. The V gene's germline CDR1 is MNHEY and CDR2 SVGAGI. Trimming stripped 6 bases from V and 4 bases from J, with 13 bases between. The length of the CDR3 is 14 residues.

The CDR3 loop reads CASGLELAAAYEQYF. The CDR3 DNA is TGTGCCAGCGGACTTGAACTAGCGGCTGCCTACGAGCAGTACTTC. The rearrangement uses TRBV6-5 and TRBJ2-7, with TRBD2 identical over 8 bases. The ends lost 8 bases at V and 2 bases at J; junction bases unmatched: 11. The CDR3 length is 15 residues. CDR1 and CDR2 from the germline V gene are MNHEY and SVGAGI.

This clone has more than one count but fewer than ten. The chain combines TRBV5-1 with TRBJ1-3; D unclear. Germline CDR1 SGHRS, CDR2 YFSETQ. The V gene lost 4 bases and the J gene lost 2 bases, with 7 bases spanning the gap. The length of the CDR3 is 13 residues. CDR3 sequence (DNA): TGCGCCAGCAGCGCTGGGCCTGGAAACACCATATATTTT. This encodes CASSAGPGNTIYF.

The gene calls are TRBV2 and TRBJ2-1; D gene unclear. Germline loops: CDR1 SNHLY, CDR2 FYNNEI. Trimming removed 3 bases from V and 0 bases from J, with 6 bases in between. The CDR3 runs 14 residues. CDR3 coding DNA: TGTGCCAGCAGTGACAGTATCTCCTACAATGAGCAGTTCTTC. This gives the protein CASSDSISYNEQFF.

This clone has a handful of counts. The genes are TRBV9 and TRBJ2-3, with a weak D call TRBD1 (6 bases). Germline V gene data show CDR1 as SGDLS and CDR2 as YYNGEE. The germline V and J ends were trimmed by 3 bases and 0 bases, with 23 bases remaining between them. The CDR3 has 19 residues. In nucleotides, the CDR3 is TGTGCCAGCAGCGCTACCGGGACACCCAACCGTGCTAGCACAGATACGCAGTATTTT. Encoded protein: CASSATGTPNRASTDTQYF.

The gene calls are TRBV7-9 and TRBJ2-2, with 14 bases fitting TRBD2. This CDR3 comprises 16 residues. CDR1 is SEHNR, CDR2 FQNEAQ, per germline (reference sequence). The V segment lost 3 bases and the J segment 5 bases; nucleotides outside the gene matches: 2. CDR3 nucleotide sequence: TGTGCCAGCAGCTTCCGGACTAGCGGGGGGACCGGGGAGCTGTTTTTT. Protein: CASSFRTSGGTGELFF. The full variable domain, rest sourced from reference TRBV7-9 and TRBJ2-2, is DTGVSQNPRHKITKRGQNVTFRCDPISEHNRLYWYRQTLGQGPEFLTYFQNEAQLEKSRLLSDRFSAERPKGSFSTLEIQRTEQGDSAMYLCASSFRTSGGTGELFFGEGSRLTVL.

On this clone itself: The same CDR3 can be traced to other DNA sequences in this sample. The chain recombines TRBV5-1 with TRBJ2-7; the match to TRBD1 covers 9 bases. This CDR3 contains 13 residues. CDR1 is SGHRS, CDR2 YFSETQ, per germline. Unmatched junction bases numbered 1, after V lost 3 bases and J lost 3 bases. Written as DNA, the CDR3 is TGCGCCAGCAGCTGGGACAGGGACTACGAGCAGTACTTC. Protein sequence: CASSWDRDYEQYF.